The rows below give T cell receptor beta chains drawn from one sample of a study of blood T cell repertoires in COVID-19. Libraries were prepared by immunoSEQ multiplex PCR; TCRdb keeps only in-frame clonotypes and omits some of them. The data hold around 60,000 clones, with about 91% observed a single time. Sequenced: peripheral blood. These receptors all stem from a man between 60 and 75 years old with acute or convalescent COVID-19. The CDR3 runs from the conserved cysteine through the conserved F or W. The D gene is left open where the match is weak. Clone size appears in some rows only: once, few, many, or a class for an expanded clone.

v_call,clone_size,j_call,d_call,cdr3_nt,cdr3_aa
TRBV9,NA,TRBJ2-2,TRBD1,TGTGCCAGCAGCGTAAGACAGGGGGTGGACACCGGGGAGCTGTTTTTT,CASSVRQGVDTGELFF
TRBV14,NA,TRBJ1-5,NA,TGTGCCAGCAGCGAGGGATGGGGTCAGCCCCAGCATTTT,CASSEGWGQPQHF
TRBV11-1,NA,TRBJ2-5,NA,TGTGCCAGCAGCGCCACCCGGGTCGGCACCCAGTACTTC,CASSATRVGTQYF
TRBV10-3,NA,TRBJ2-1,NA,TGTGCCATCAGTGACCCTCCCAGCGGGTCCTACAATGAGCAGTTCTTC,CAISDPPSGSYNEQFF
TRBV5-1,NA,TRBJ1-1,NA,TGCGCCAGCAGCTTGTATTCGGGGACTGAAGCTTTCTTT,CASSLYSGTEAFF
TRBV6-1,NA,TRBJ2-5,NA,TGTGCCAGCAGTGAAGAGCACAGCCTGTCTTTGTACCAAGAGACCCAGTACTTC,CASSEEHSLSLYQETQYF
TRBV5-5,NA,TRBJ2-1,TRBD2,TGTGCCAGCAGCTTGGCCGAGGTAGCGGGAGACATTGAGCAGTTCTTC,CASSLAEVAGDIEQFF
TRBV6-2/TRBV6-3,NA,TRBJ2-7,NA,TGTGCCAGCAGTCCAAGACTAGTTCACGAGCAGTACTTC,CASSPRLVHEQYF
TRBV5-6,once,TRBJ1-1,NA,TGTGCCAGCAGTCCGGGGGACACTGAAGCTTTCTTT,CASSPGDTEAFF
TRBV7-8,NA,TRBJ1-2,NA,TGTGCCAGCAGCCCAGGGCCAGGGGAGGGTGGCTACACCTTC,CASSPGPGEGGYTF
TRBV20-1,NA,TRBJ2-5,NA,TGCAGTGCTAGTCCGGTAACTTCATGGGAGACCCAGTACTTC,CSASPVTSWETQYF
TRBV5-1,NA,TRBJ2-5,NA,TGCGCCAGCAGCATCCGGGACCAAGAGACCCAGTACTTC,CASSIRDQETQYF
TRBV18,few,TRBJ2-7,NA,TGTGCCAGCTCACCCCCAGGGAGGAACGAGCAGTACTTC,CASSPPGRNEQYF
TRBV6-2/TRBV6-3,NA,TRBJ2-5,NA,TGTGCCAGCAGTGAGAAAGAGACCCAGTACTTC,CASSEKETQYF
TRBV11-3,NA,TRBJ2-1,NA,TGTGCCAGCAGCTTAAACTCCCTCAGAGGCAATGAGCAGTTCTTC,CASSLNSLRGNEQFF
TRBV5-1,NA,TRBJ1-1,TRBD1,TGCGCCAGCAGCTTAGATACAGGGGAACACACTGAAGCTTTCTTT,CASSLDTGEHTEAFF
TRBV11-1,NA,TRBJ2-3,NA,TGTGCCAGCAGCTTTCTTTCCGTGACAGATACGCAGTATTTT,CASSFLSVTDTQYF
TRBV12-3/TRBV12-4,NA,TRBJ2-5,NA,TGTGCCAGCAGTTCGGGACTTCAAGAGACCCAGTACTTC,CASSSGLQETQYF
TRBV19,once,TRBJ1-1,NA,TGTGCCAGTAGTAGCCAGCCGGGTCCACGGGCTGAAGCTTTCTTT,CASSSQPGPRAEAFF
TRBV28,NA,TRBJ2-4,NA,TGTGCCAGCACTGGTTTCCAACTACCTGGGAACATTCAGTACTTC,CASTGFQLPGNIQYF
TRBV6-2/TRBV6-3,NA,TRBJ2-6,TRBD2,TGTGCCAGCAGTTACCGAATCGCGACTAGCGGTTACTCTGGGGCCAACGTCCTGACTTTC,CASSYRIATSGYSGANVLTF
TRBV19,NA,TRBJ2-2,NA,TGTGCCAGTAGTAACCCCTCCAGGTTGGACACCGGGGAGCTGTTTTTT,CASSNPSRLDTGELFF
TRBV6-6,NA,TRBJ1-1,TRBD1,TGTGCCAGCAGCTACGACAGGGGAGCCACTGAAGCTTTCTTT,CASSYDRGATEAFF
TRBV7-2,NA,TRBJ2-3,TRBD2,TGTGCCAGCAGCTTAGAGTTTAGCGGGAGTAGAGATACGCAGTATTTT,CASSLEFSGSRDTQYF
TRBV14,NA,TRBJ2-7,TRBD1,TGTGCCAGCAGCCCTATAGGGGGCAGGGGCCGCTACGAGCAGTACTTC,CASSPIGGRGRYEQYF
TRBV6-1,once,TRBJ1-5,TRBD1,TGTGCCAGCAGTGAAGTCGACAGGGGTCCCCAGCCCCAGCATTTT,CASSEVDRGPQPQHF
TRBV6-4,NA,TRBJ1-6,NA,TGTGCCAGCAGTGACGAGGTTAGGAATAATTCACCCCTCCACTTT,CASSDEVRNNSPLHF
TRBV3-1/TRBV3-2,NA,TRBJ1-2,TRBD1,TGTGCCAGCAGCCACACAGGGGGGGGCTACACCTTC,CASSHTGGGYTF
TRBV3-1/TRBV3-2,NA,TRBJ2-4,NA,TGTGCCAGCAGCCAAGAGGTCCGCCTCACTAGGGCCAAAAACATTCAGTACTTC,CASSQEVRLTRAKNIQYF
TRBV2,NA,TRBJ2-1,TRBD1,TGTGCCAGCAGTGAAATCTTATGGGGACAGAGCTCCTACAATGAGCAGTTCTTC,CASSEILWGQSSYNEQFF
TRBV7-3,NA,TRBJ2-2,TRBD2,TGTGCCAGCAGCTTAACGCGGGCTAGCGGGAGTATCGGGGAGCTGTTTTTT,CASSLTRASGSIGELFF
TRBV19,NA,TRBJ1-2,NA,TGTGCCAGCACCACGGGTAGGGGGTATGGCTACACCTTC,CASTTGRGYGYTF
TRBV7-8,NA,TRBJ1-4,NA,TGTGCCAGCAGCTTAAGTCGGGAAGGCCGGAGCGTAAAACTGTTTTTT,CASSLSREGRSVKLFF
TRBV3-1/TRBV3-2,NA,TRBJ1-5,NA,TGTGCCAGCAGCCAAGTCCTTGACACGGTTAGCAATCAGCCCCAGCATTTT,CASSQVLDTVSNQPQHF
TRBV7-8,NA,TRBJ1-1,TRBD1,TGTGCCAGCAGCTTACGGGGACAGGGCCTGAACACTGAAGCTTTCTTT,CASSLRGQGLNTEAFF
TRBV27,NA,TRBJ1-1,NA,TGTGCCAGCGGGGTGACAGTGAACACTGAAGCTTTCTTT,CASGVTVNTEAFF
TRBV2,NA,TRBJ2-2,TRBD2,TGTGCCAGCGCCGAGGTGGGGGGGGACACCGGGGAGCTGTTTTTT,CASAEVGGDTGELFF
TRBV6-1,NA,TRBJ1-4,NA,TGTGCCAGCAGTGATGGGTGGGAGAATGAAAAACTGTTTTTT,CASSDGWENEKLFF
TRBV28,once,TRBJ1-5,NA,TGTGCCAGCAGTTACTACAGGGTGAGCAATCAGCCCCAGCATTTT,CASSYYRVSNQPQHF
TRBV9,once,TRBJ2-1,TRBD1,TGTGCCAGCAGCGAATCCGGGACAGGGGTCAATGAGCAGTTCTTC,CASSESGTGVNEQFF
TRBV27,once,TRBJ1-1,TRBD1,TGTGCCAGCAGGGAGACAGGGGCCTACACTGAAGCTTTCTTT,CASRETGAYTEAFF
TRBV7-6,NA,TRBJ2-2,NA,TGTGCCAGCAGCTTAGCGAGGAGCGCGAACACCGGGGAGCTGTTTTTT,CASSLARSANTGELFF
TRBV7-2,once,TRBJ1-4,TRBD1,TGTGCCAGCAGCTTGACAGGGGTTGAGATGCGGACTAATGAAAAACTGTTTTTT,CASSLTGVEMRTNEKLFF
TRBV27,NA,TRBJ2-1,TRBD2,TGTGCCAGCAGTGCCATTACTAGCGGGAACTACAATGAGCAGTTCTTC,CASSAITSGNYNEQFF
TRBV7-2,NA,TRBJ2-3,NA,TGTGCCAGCAGCTTAGGGCAGGGTACAGATACGCAGTATTTT,CASSLGQGTDTQYF